This TCR beta chain stems from a study of T cell changes during pregnancy in multiple sclerosis. Method: immunoSEQ multiplex PCR; TCRdb's copy keeps in-frame clones and lacks some. The sample lists 30,000 to 45,000 clones, around 93% seen once, with 0.4% to 0.45% in the top ten. This TCR came from a female donor with multiple sclerosis, enrolled in a pregnancy study. The sample was CD4+ T cells from peripheral blood mononuclear cells, taken in the first trimester of pregnancy.

As DNA, the CDR3 is TGTGCCAGTAGTCCCTCCGCCACGATCGGGGAAAAACTGTTTTTT. As protein: CASSPSATIGEKLFF. The rearrangement links TRBV19 to TRBJ1-4; no clear D. This CDR3 is built from 15 residues. Germline assignment: CDR1 LNHDA and CDR2 SQIVND (reference sequence). Between the trimmed V and J ends, which lost 5 bases and 8 bases, there was a span of 18 bases. Full variable domain (rest looked up from reference TRBV19 and TRBJ1-4): DGGITQSPKYLFRKEGQNVTLSCEQNLNHDAMYWYRQDPGQGLRLIYYSQIVNDFQKGDIAEGYSVSREKKESFPLTVTSAQKNPTAFYLCASSPSATIGEKLFFGSGTQLSVL.